This T cell receptor beta chain came from a study of response to subunit inactivated influenza vaccine. Whole-study results and caveats: T cells newly recruited by each seasonal influenza vaccination are few, the authors suggested.

TCRdb re-analysed the RT-PCR reads in MiXCR, keeping a single row per CDR3 protein. The sample lists a few hundred thousand distinct CDR3 sequences, around 13% occurring once. In its sample, this clonotype was seen a few times. Its antigen is not identified. The CDR3 extends over 16 amino acids. The germline V gene has CDR1 LGHDT and CDR2 YNNKEL (reference sequence). V lost 1 base, J lost 5 bases, and 6 bases stayed unmatched. Sequencing used PBMCs from blood, obtained less than 13 days after vaccination. The gene calls are TRBV3-1 and TRBJ2-2; 8 positions match TRBD1. The TCR originated in a man aged 50 or older who received an inactivated influenza vaccine. The CDR3 region is CASSQGVRGLTGELFF. CDR3 bases: TGTGCCAGCAGCCAAGGTGTCAGGGGGCTAACCGGGGAGCTGTTTTTT.